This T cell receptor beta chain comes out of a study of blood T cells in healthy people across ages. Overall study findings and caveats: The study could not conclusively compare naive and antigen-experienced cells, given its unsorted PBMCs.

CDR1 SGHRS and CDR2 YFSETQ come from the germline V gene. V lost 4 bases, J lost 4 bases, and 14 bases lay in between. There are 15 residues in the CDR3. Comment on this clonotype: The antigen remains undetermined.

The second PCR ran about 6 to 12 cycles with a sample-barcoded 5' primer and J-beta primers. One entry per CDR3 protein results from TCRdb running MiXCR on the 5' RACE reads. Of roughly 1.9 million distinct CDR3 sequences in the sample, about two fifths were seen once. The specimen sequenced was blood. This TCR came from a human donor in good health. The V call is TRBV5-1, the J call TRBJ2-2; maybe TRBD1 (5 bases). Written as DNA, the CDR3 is TGCGCCAGCAGCCCGCTCGACAGTTCCACCGGGGAGCTGTTTTTT. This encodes CASSPLDSSTGELFF.